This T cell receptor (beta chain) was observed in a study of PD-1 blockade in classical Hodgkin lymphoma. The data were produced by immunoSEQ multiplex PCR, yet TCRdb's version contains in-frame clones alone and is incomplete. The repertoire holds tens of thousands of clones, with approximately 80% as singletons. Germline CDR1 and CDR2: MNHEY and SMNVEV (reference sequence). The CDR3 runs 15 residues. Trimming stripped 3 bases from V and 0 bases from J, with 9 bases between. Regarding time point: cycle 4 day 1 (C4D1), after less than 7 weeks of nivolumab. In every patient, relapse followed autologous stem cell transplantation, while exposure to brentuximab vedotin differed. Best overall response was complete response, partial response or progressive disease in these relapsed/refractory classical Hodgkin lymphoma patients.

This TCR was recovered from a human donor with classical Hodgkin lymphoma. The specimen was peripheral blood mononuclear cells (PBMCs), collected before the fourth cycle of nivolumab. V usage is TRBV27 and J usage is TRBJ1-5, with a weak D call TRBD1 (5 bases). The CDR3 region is CASSFRVNSNQPQHF. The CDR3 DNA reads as TGTGCCAGCAGTTTCAGGGTTAATAGCAATCAGCCCCAGCATTTT.